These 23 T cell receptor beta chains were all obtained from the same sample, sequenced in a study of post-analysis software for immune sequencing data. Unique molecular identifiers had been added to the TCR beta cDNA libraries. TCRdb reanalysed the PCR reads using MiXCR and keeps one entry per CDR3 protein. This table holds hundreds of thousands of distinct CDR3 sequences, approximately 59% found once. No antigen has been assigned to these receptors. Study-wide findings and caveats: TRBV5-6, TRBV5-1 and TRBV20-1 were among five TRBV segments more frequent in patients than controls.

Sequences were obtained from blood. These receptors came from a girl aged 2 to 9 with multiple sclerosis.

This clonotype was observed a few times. Written as DNA, the CDR3 is TGCAGCGTTGAAGGGCTAGCAAGAGATACGCAGTATTTT. Translation gives CSVEGLARDTQYF. The chain carries TRBV29-1 and TRBJ2-3, with TRBD2 as a possible D gene (5 bases). CDR3 length: 13 amino acids. From germline, CDR1 is SQVTM and CDR2 ANQGSEA. V lost 1 base and J 5 bases, leaving 10 bases between the germline ends.

In DNA form, the CDR3 reads TGTGCCAGCAGCTTGAATCCAGGGACCGTTAAAATCTATGGCTACACCTTC. This codes for CASSLNPGTVKIYGYTF. The chain recombines TRBV5-5 with TRBJ1-2; perhaps TRBD1 as D (5 bases). Germline CDR1 and CDR2: SGHKS and YYEKEE (reference sequence). Between the trimmed V and J ends, which lost 1 base and 4 bases, there was a span of 20 bases. The CDR3 is made up of 17 amino acids.

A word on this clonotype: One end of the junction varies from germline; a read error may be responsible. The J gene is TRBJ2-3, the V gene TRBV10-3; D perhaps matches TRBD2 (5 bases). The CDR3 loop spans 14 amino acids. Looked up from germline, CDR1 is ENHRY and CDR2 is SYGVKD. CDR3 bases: TGTGCCACCAGTGAGGGTCAGGGCACAGATACGCAGTATTTT. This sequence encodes CATSEGQGTDTQYF.

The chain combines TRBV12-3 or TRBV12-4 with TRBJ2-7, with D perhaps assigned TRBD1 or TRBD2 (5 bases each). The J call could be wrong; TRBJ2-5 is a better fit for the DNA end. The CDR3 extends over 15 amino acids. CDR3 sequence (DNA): TGTGCCAGCAGTTTACAAACGGGACGGGGAGAGACCCAGTACTTC. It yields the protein CASSLQTGRGETQYF.

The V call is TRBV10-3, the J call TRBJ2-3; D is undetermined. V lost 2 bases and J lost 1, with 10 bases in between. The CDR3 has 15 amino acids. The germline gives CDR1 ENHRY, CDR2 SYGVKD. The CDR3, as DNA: TGTGCCATCAGTGAGGGCCGCGTGGGCACAGATACGCAGTATTTT. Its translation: CAISEGRVGTDTQYF.

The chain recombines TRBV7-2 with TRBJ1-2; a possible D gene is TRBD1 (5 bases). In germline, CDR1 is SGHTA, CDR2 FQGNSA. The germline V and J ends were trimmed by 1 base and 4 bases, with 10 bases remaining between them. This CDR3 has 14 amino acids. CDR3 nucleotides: TGTGCCAGCAGCTTAGAGTCAGGGCCCTATGGCTACACCTTC. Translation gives CASSLESGPYGYTF.

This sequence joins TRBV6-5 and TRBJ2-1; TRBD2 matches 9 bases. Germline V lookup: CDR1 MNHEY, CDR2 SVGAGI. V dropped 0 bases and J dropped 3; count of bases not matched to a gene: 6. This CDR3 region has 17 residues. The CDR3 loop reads CASSYSRLAAYYNEQFF. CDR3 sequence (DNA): TGTGCCAGCAGTTACTCGAGACTAGCGGCCTACTACAATGAGCAGTTCTTC.

The CDR3 protein is CSARQGSTNEKLFF. CDR3 coding DNA: TGCAGTGCCCGACAGGGGTCAACTAATGAAAAACTGTTTTTT. The chain has TRBV20-1 and TRBJ1-4; 8 bases fit TRBD1. Germline trimming cut 6 bases from V and 0 bases from J; bases unmatched to any gene: 3. The CDR3 contains 14 residues. From germline, CDR1 is DFQATT and CDR2 SNEGSKA (reference sequence).

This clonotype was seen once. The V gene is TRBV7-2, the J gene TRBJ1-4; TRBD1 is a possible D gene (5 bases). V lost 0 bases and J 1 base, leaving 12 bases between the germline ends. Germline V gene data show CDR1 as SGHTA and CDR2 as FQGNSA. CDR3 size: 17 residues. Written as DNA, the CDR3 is TGTGCCAGCAGCTTAGCGGGGCCAGGCGTAACTAATGAAAAACTGTTTTTT. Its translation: CASSLAGPGVTNEKLFF.

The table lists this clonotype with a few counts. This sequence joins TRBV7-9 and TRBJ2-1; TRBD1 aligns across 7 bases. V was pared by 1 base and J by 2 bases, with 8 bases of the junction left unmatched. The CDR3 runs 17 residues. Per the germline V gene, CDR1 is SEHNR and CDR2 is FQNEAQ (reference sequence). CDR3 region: CASSLERRQGAYNEQFF. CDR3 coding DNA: TGTGCCAGCAGCTTAGAAAGGAGGCAGGGGGCCTACAATGAGCAGTTCTTC.

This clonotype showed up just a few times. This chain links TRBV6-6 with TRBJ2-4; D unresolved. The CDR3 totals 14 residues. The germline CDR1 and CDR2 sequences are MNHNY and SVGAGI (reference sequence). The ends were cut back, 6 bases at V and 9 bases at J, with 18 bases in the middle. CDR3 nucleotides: TGTGCCAGCAGGTCCCAAAGGGCAGCCACCATTCAGTACTTC. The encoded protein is CASRSQRAATIQYF.

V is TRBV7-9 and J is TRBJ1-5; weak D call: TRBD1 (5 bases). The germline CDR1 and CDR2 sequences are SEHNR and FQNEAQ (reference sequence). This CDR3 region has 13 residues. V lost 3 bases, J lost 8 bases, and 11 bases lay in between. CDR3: CASSLVGGEPQHF. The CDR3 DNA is TGTGCCAGCAGCTTGGTGGGGGGTGAGCCCCAGCATTTT.

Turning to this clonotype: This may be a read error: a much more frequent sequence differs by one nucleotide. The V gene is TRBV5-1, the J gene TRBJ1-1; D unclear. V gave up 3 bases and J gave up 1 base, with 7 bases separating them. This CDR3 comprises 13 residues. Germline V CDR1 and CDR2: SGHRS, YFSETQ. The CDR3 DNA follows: TGCGCCAGCAGCTCGGACGGGAACACTGAAGCTTTCTTT. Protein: CASSSDGNTEAFF.

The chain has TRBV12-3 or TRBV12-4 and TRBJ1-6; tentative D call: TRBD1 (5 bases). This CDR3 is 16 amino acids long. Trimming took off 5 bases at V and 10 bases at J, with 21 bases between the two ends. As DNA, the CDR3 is TGTGCCAGCAGTGCCCCCCTGGGGGGGGGAGTGTCACCCCTCCACTTT. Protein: CASSAPLGGGVSPLHF.

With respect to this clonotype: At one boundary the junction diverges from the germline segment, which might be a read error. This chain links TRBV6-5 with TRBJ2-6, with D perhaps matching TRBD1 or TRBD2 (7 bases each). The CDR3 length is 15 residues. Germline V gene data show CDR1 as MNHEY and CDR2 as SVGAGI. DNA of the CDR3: TGTGCCAGCTGGGCCTCCCAGGGGGGGGGCAACGTCCTGACTTTC. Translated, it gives CASWASQGGGNVLTF.

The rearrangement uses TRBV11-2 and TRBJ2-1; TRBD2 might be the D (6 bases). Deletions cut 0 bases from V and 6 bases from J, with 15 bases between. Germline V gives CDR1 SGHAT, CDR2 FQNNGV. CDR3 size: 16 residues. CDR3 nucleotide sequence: TGTGCCAGCAGCTTAGATGGGAGGAGTGGCTTCAATGAGCAGTTCTTC. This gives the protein CASSLDGRSGFNEQFF. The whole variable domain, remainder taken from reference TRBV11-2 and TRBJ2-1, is EAGVAQSPRYKIIEKRQSVAFWCNPISGHATLYWYQQILGQGPKLLIQFQNNGVVDDSQLPKDRFSAERLKGVDSTLKIQPAKLEDSAVYLCASSLDGRSGFNEQFFGPGTRLTVL.

The CDR3 DNA follows: TGTGCCAGCAGTTCCGGGACTCCCCAGTACTTC. Translation gives CASSSGTPQYF. The genes are TRBV6-2 or TRBV6-3 and TRBJ2-5, with D perhaps TRBD2 (6 bases). This CDR3 is 11 amino acids long. From germline, CDR1 is MNHEY and CDR2 SVGEGT. V lost 4 bases, J lost 9 bases, and 9 bases lay in between.

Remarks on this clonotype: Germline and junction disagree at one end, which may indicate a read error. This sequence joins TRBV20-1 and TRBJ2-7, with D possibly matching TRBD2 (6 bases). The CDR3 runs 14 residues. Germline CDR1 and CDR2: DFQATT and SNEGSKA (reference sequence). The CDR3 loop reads CNARGRLVGYEQYF. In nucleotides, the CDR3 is TGCAATGCTAGAGGCCGACTAGTGGGCTACGAGCAGTACTTC.

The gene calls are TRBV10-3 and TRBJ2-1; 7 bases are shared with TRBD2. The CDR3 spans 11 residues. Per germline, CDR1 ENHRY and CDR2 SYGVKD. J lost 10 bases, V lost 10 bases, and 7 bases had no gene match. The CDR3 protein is CATTAGDEQFF. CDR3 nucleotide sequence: TGTGCCACCACGGCGGGGGACGAGCAGTTCTTC.

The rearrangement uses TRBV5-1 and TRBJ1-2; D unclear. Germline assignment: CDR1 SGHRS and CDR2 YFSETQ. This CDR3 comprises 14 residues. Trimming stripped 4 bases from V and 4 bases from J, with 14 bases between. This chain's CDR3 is CASSGIDGSYGYTF. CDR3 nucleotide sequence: TGCGCCAGCAGCGGAATTGACGGGAGCTATGGCTACACCTTC.

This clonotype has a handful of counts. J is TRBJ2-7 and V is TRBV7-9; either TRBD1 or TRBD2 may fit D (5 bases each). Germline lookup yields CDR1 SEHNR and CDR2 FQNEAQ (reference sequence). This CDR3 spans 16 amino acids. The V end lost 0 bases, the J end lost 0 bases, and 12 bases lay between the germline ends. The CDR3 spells CASSLAPGRTSYEQYF. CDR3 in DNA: TGTGCCAGCAGCTTAGCACCGGGACGGACCTCCTACGAGCAGTACTTC.

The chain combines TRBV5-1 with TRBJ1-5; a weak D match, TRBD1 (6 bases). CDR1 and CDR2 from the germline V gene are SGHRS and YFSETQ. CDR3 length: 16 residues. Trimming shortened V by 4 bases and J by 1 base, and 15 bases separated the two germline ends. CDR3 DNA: TGCGCCAGCAGCGAAACAGGGAGGGACAGCAATCAGCCCCAGCATTTT. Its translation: CASSETGRDSNQPQHF.

The CDR3 reads CASSPQDIITEAFF. The CDR3 region has the DNA TGTGCCAGCAGCCCGCAGGACATAATCACTGAAGCTTTCTTT. V usage is TRBV7-3 and J usage is TRBJ1-1, with D tentatively TRBD1 (5 bases). This CDR3 comprises 14 residues. Deletions cut 5 bases from V and 4 bases from J, with 14 bases between. The germline CDR1 and CDR2 sequences are SGHTA and FQGTGA.